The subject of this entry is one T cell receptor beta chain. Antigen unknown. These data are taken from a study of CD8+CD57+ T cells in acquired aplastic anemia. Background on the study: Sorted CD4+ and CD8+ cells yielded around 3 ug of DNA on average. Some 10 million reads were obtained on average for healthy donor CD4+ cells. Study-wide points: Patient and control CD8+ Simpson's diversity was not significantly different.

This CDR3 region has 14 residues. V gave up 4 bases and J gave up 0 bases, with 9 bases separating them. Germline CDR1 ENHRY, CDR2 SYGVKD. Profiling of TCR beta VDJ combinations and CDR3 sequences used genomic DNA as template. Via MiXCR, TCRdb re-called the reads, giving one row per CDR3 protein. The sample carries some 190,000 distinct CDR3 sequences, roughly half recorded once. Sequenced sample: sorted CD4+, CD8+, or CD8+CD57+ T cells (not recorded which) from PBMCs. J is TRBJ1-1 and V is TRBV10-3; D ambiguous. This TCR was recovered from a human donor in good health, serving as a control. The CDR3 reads CAISGKDMNTEAFF. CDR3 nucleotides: TGTGCCATCAGTGGTAAAGATATGAACACTGAAGCTTTCTTT.